The 6 T cell receptor beta chains presented below share a single source sample, sequenced in a study of shared clonotypes between healthy human individuals. In the naive CD8 group, cells lacked CD45RO and were positively selected for CCR7, so terminally differentiated effector memory CD45RA+ cells were left out. The repertoire was sequenced with immunoSEQ multiplex PCR; TCRdb's copy has only in-frame clones and lacks some. The table records some 2 million clones, approximately 95% of them present only once. Sequencing was done on a sample of naive CD8+ T cells sorted from blood. These receptors all come from a man younger than 35 in good health.

Comments on this clone: The same CDR3 can be traced to other DNA sequences in this sample. The V and J genes are TRBV7-9 and TRBJ2-1; D call uncertain. V lost 1 base and J 6 bases, leaving 4 bases between the germline ends. Germline CDR1 is SEHNR and CDR2 is FQNEAQ (reference sequence). This CDR3 has 12 residues. The CDR3 protein is CASSLGRNEQFF. The DNA for the CDR3 is TGTGCCAGCAGCTTAGGGCGCAATGAGCAGTTCTTC.

V gene TRBV7-9 combines with J gene TRBJ2-1; 11 bases are a match to TRBD1. Germline CDR1 is SEHNR and CDR2 is FQNEAQ (reference sequence). V gave up 5 bases and J gave up 7 bases; unmatched junction bases: 4. This CDR3 is built from 14 residues. The CDR3 here is CASSHRDRGNEQFF. DNA for the CDR3: TGTGCCAGCAGCCACCGGGACAGGGGGAATGAGCAGTTCTTC.

The CDR3 DNA is TGTGCCAGCAGCGCCAGATGGGGTAACACTGAAGCTTTCTTT. This gives the protein CASSARWGNTEAFF. The rearrangement joins TRBV9 to TRBJ1-1; D unresolved. The CDR3 is made up of 14 amino acids. Germline V gene lookup returns CDR1 SGDLS and CDR2 YYNGEE. Between the trimmed V and J ends, which lost 3 bases and 2 bases, there was a span of 11 bases. The variable domain in full, with the rest retrieved from reference TRBV9 and TRBJ1-1, is DSGVTQTPKHLITATGQRVTLRCSPRSGDLSVYWYQQSLDQGLQFLIQYYNGEERAKGNILERFSAQQFPDLHSELNLSSLELGDSALYFCASSARWGNTEAFFGQGTRLTVV.

This chain links TRBV29-1 with TRBJ2-1, with TRBD2 matching over 16 bases. The CDR3 is made up of 14 amino acids. The V gene end was trimmed by 6 bases and the J gene end by 12 bases; junction bases not matched to a gene: 8. Per germline, CDR1 SQVTM and CDR2 ANQGSEA. The CDR3 bases are TGCAGCGTCGACGGGACTAGCGGGGGGGCCAGGCAGTTCTTC. It encodes CSVDGTSGGARQFF.

The chain carries TRBV6-6 and TRBJ2-1, with D perhaps given as TRBD1 or TRBD2 (5 bases each). The CDR3 spans 16 residues. With 5 bases removed from V and 5 bases from J, the gap between germline ends came to 19 bases. Looked up from germline, CDR1 is MNHNY and CDR2 is SVGAGI (reference sequence). CDR3 protein: CASSPFGTVTNNEQFF. In nucleotides, the CDR3 is TGTGCCAGCAGTCCCTTCGGGACGGTGACTAACAATGAGCAGTTCTTC.

The CDR3 here is CAWSGGVITEAFF. CDR3 nucleotide sequence: TGTGCCTGGAGTGGGGGGGTAATCACTGAAGCTTTCTTT. The chain joins TRBV30 to TRBJ1-1; D is possibly TRBD1 (5 bases). Between the trimmed V and J ends, which lost 1 base and 4 bases, there was a span of 10 bases. This CDR3 is 13 amino acids long. Germline V gene data show CDR1 as GTSNPN and CDR2 as SVGIG (reference sequence).